These 12 T cell receptor beta chains were sequenced from one sample in a study of T cell responses to AZD1222 COVID-19 vaccine (dated by TCRdb to the early 2020s). The time point label on this specimen signifies: baseline before first vaccination. The library was produced with the immunoSEQ multiplex PCR assay. TCRdb mirrors the immuneACCESS table, restricted to in-frame sequences. Some clones are absent from its copies; in checked studies, under half trace to an unresolved V gene, and the reason for the others is unknown. This sample lists over 150,000 clones; about 87% were detected once. The ten largest clones capture 3% to 3.5% of the sample. The sequencing here drew on peripheral blood, taken on day 0 of AZD1222 vaccination. The receptors shown here come from an adult in good health.

The rearrangement uses TRBV9 and TRBJ2-1; D assignment may be TRBD1 or TRBD2 (5 bases each). V was trimmed by 0 bases and J by 5 bases, leaving 15 bases between them. The CDR3 totals 16 residues. The germline V gene encodes CDR1 SGDLS and CDR2 YYNGEE. DNA for the CDR3: TGTGCCAGCAGCGTAGACTGGGGGAACAACCACAATGAGCAGTTCTTC. It encodes CASSVDWGNNHNEQFF.

About this clone: This specimen includes other DNA sequences encoding the same CDR3. V gene TRBV10-3 combines with J gene TRBJ2-7; D unresolved. V was pared by 3 bases and J by 4 bases, with 4 bases between. This CDR3 is built from 11 residues. Germline V CDR1 and CDR2: ENHRY, SYGVKD. The CDR3 spells CAISEGYEQYF. CDR3 nucleotides: TGTGCCATCAGTGAAGGGTACGAGCAGTACTTC.

The V and J genes are TRBV7-8 and TRBJ2-7; 8 bases fit TRBD1. Germline values: CDR1 SGHVS, CDR2 FQNEAQ. The CDR3 totals 15 residues. Trimming removed 6 bases from V and 0 bases from J; junction bases left unmatched: 7. This CDR3 is CASRVNRGSSYEQYF. The CDR3 nucleotides read TGTGCCAGCAGGGTGAACAGGGGGAGCTCCTACGAGCAGTACTTC. The whole variable domain, filled in from reference TRBV7-8 and TRBJ2-7, reads GAGVSQSPRYKVAKRGQDVALRCDPISGHVSLFWYQQALGQGPEFLTYFQNEAQLDKSGLPSDRFFAERPEGSVSTLKIQRTQQEDSAVYLCASRVNRGSSYEQYFGPGTRLTVT.

CDR3 in amino acids: CASYKRSDRGNNEKLFF. The CDR3, as DNA: TGTGCCAGCTACAAACGGTCCGACAGGGGGAATAATGAAAAACTGTTTTTT. The V and J genes are TRBV28 and TRBJ1-4; 9 bases line up with TRBD1. Germline lookup yields CDR1 MDHEN and CDR2 SYDVKM. V gave up 8 bases and J gave up 4 bases; unmatched junction bases: 14. This CDR3 contains 17 residues.

The V call is TRBV15, the J call TRBJ1-4; the D is unclear. The CDR3 consists of 13 residues. CDR1 is LNHNV, CDR2 YYDKDF, per germline (reference sequence). V was cut by 0 bases and J by 4 bases, with 3 bases left in between. CDR3 bases: TGTGCCACCAGCAGAGATCTTAATGAAAAACTGTTTTTT. Translation gives CATSRDLNEKLFF.

The rearrangement links TRBV6-5 to TRBJ2-7; no clear D gene. In germline, CDR1 is MNHEY, CDR2 SVGAGI. Trimming stripped 3 bases from V and 0 bases from J, with 12 bases between. This CDR3 contains 15 residues. CDR3 region: CASSYGQDLSYEQYF. CDR3 in DNA: TGTGCCAGCAGTTATGGGCAGGATCTCTCCTACGAGCAGTACTTC.

The chain recombines TRBV5-1 with TRBJ2-5, with 8 positions matching TRBD1. The CDR3 spans 16 residues. Germline V gene data show CDR1 as SGHRS and CDR2 as YFSETQ. V lost 0 bases to trimming and J lost 5 bases; unmatched junction nucleotides: 9. The CDR3 coding sequence is TGCGCCAGCAGCTTGGCCCGACAGGGGCGGGGTGAGACCCAGTACTTC. Translating gives CASSLARQGRGETQYF.

The V call is TRBV10-3, the J call TRBJ2-7; maybe TRBD1 (6 bases). V lost 7 bases to trimming and J lost 5 bases, with 15 bases between them. The CDR3 totals 13 residues. The germline CDR1 and CDR2 sequences are ENHRY and SYGVKD. Here the CDR3 reads CAIKSGEQNEQYF. CDR3 nucleotides: TGTGCCATCAAATCAGGGGAACAAAACGAGCAGTACTTC.

The chain carries TRBV12-5 and TRBJ2-7, with 7 bases aligning to TRBD2. Germline V lookup: CDR1 LGHNT, CDR2 FRNRAP. V lost 9 bases to trimming and J lost 3 bases; unmatched junction nucleotides: 11. The CDR3 loop spans 14 amino acids. The CDR3 region is CASRVSGALYEQYF. CDR3 nucleotide sequence: TGTGCTAGCCGGGTGAGCGGGGCCCTCTACGAGCAGTACTTC.

This chain connects TRBV6-5 to TRBJ1-6, with 9 bases identical to TRBD1. Trimming cost V 4 bases and J 7 bases; bases outside gene matches: 5. The germline gives CDR1 MNHEY, CDR2 SVGAGI. The CDR3 runs to 15 residues. CDR3 loop: CASSLSGTGNSPLHF. The CDR3 DNA reads as TGTGCCAGCAGTTTATCCGGGACAGGGAATTCACCCCTCCACTTT.

The V and J genes are TRBV2 and TRBJ2-2, with D possibly matching TRBD1 (5 bases). Germline CDR1 and CDR2: SNHLY and FYNNEI. V was clipped by 7 bases and J by 6 bases, with 18 bases between them. This CDR3 has 15 amino acids. CDR3 sequence (DNA): TGTGCCAGCAAGGAAACAGGTAGCAGGGCCGGGGAGCTGTTTTTT. This sequence encodes CASKETGSRAGELFF.

The chain has TRBV11-2 and TRBJ2-7, with TRBD1 identical over 8 bases. Trimming took 3 bases from V and 4 from J; bases not matched to a gene: 5. Germline loops: CDR1 SGHAT, CDR2 FQNNGV. There are 14 residues in the CDR3. The CDR3 sequence: CASSFPGGSYEQYF. CDR3 nucleotides: TGTGCCAGCAGCTTTCCAGGGGGCAGTTACGAGCAGTACTTC.